This T cell receptor (beta chain) originates from a study of blood T cell repertoires in COVID-19. Study context: In each case, the material was cDNA or gDNA derived from T cells, B-cell-depleted T cells, or PBMCs.

Authors' processing steps: Estimated nucleated cell counts came from reference gene primer amplification. Some clones are missing from TCRdb's copy, which holds only in-frame ones; the method was immunoSEQ multiplex PCR. V and J calls and clone size are those listed in that table; D and trimming were worked out from the DNA. The data hold fewer than 300,000 clones, with around 85% observed a single time. Enrolled during active infection, Seattle patients were then followed longitudinally. This sequence originates from a woman aged 25 to 39 with COVID-19, enrolled during active disease. Material: peripheral blood.

The CDR3 coding sequence is TGTGCCAGCAGCTTAGGGGGGGGGCAATGGGAGCAGTACTTC. Translation gives CASSLGGGQWEQYF. The V and J genes are TRBV11-2 and TRBJ2-7; D is perhaps TRBD2 (7 bases). V was clipped by 1 base and J by 7 bases, with 14 bases between them. This CDR3 is built from 14 residues. Looked up from germline, CDR1 is SGHAT and CDR2 is FQNNGV.